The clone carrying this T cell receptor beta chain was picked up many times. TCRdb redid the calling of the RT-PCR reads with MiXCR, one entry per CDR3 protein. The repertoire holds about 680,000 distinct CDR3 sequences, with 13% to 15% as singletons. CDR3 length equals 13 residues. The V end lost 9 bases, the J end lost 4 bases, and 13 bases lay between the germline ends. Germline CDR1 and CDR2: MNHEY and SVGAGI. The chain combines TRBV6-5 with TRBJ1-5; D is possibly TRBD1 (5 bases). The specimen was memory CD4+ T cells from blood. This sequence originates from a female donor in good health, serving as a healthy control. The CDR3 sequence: CASQRGENQPQHF. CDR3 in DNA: TGTGCCAGTCAGCGAGGGGAAAATCAGCCCCAGCATTTT.